Sequencing of this T cell receptor (beta chain) was carried out in a study of T cells in Graves' hyperthyroidism and ophthalmopathy. Study-wide points: Most expanded thyroid clonotypes above 0.001 also appeared in blood. The model anticipated ophthalmopathy a median about six months pre-onset. Stable hyperthyroidism was told apart from ophthalmopathy by a model built on 13 V-J features.

Concerning this clonotype itself: The antigen is undetermined.

This CDR3 is 14 amino acids long. Per the germline V gene, CDR1 is SGDLS and CDR2 is YYNGEE. The germline V and J ends were trimmed by 2 bases and 5 bases, with 8 bases remaining between them. Amplified TCR beta CDR3 regions came from RNA transcripts. The HTBI primer set served for first-round RT-PCR of the TCR CDR3. One entry per CDR3 protein, called by TCRdb with MiXCR from the multiplex PCR reads. The table includes about 570,000 distinct CDR3 sequences, about half detected once. The sequenced sample consisted of peripheral blood or thyroid tissue (not recorded which). The clonotype was recovered from an adult woman with Graves' disease, either hyperthyroidism or ophthalmopathy (not recorded which). V is TRBV9 and J is TRBJ1-6; D is undetermined. CDR3 sequence: CASSVAGHNSPLHF. CDR3 sequence (DNA): TGTGCCAGCAGCGTCGCGGGCCATAATTCACCCCTCCACTTT.